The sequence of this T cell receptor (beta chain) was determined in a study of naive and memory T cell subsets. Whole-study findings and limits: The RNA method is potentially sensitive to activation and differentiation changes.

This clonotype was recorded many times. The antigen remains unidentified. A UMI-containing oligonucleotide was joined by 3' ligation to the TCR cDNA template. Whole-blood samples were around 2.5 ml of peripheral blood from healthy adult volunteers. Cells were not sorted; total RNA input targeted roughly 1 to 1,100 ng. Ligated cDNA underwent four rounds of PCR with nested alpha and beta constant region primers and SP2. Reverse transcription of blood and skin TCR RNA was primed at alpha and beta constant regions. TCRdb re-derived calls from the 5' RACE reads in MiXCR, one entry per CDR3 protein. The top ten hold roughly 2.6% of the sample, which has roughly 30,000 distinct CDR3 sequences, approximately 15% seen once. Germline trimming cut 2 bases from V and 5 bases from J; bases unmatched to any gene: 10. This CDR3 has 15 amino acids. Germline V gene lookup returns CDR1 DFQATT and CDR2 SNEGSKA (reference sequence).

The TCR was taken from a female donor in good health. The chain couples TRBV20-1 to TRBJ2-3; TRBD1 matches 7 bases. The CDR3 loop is CSARRQGRVKDTQYF. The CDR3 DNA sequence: TGCAGTGCTAGACGACAGGGAAGGGTCAAAGATACGCAGTATTTT.